The T cell receptor beta chain described here comes from a study of T-cell reconstitution after alpha-beta-depleted transplantation in children. Per germline, CDR1 DFQATT and CDR2 SNEGSKA (reference sequence). The CDR3 extends over 16 amino acids. The ends were cut back, 6 bases at V and 4 bases at J, with 22 bases in the middle. Preparation of the TCRbeta library was carried out with unique molecular identifiers. TCRdb redid the calling of the PCR reads with MiXCR, one entry per CDR3 protein. The sample includes 200,000 to 300,000 distinct CDR3 sequences, about 12% of them seen just once. This specimen was PBMCs from the stem cell graft donor, taken from the stem cell graft. The chain joins TRBV20-1 to TRBJ2-1; the D gene is possibly TRBD1 (5 bases). The clonotype comes from a human donor who donated a stem cell graft to a child with acute lymphoblastic leukemia. The CDR3 sequence: CSANHYRTGRYNEQFF. The DNA of the CDR3 is TGCAGTGCAAACCACTACAGGACGGGTCGGTACAATGAGCAGTTCTTC.